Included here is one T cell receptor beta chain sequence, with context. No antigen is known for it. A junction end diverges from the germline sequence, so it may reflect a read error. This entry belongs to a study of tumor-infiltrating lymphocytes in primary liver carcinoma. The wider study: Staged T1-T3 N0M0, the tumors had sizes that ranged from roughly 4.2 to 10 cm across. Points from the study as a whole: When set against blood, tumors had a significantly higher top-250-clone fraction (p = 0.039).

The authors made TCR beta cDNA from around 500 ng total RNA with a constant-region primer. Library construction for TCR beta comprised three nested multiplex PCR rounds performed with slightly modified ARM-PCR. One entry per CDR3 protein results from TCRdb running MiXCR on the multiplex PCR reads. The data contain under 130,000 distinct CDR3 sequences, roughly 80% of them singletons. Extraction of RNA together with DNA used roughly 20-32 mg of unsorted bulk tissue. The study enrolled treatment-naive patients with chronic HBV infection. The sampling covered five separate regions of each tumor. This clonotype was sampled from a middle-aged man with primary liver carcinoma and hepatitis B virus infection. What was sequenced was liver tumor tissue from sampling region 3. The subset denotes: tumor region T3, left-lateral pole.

This chain's CDR3 is CNVEFPVARETQYF. CDR3 DNA sequence: TGCAACGTTGAATTCCCAGTCGCCCGAGAGACCCAGTACTTC. The chain has TRBV29-1 and TRBJ2-5; D is uncertain. The CDR3 is made up of 14 amino acids. Looked up from germline, CDR1 is SQVTM and CDR2 is ANQGSEA.